The source of this T cell receptor (beta chain) is a study of vaccination and CD4 T cells after COVID-19. Study findings and constraints: Relatively few convalescent patients were studied, without early post-infection timepoints.

Sample treatment: roughly 11-day PBMC culture with coronavirus spike peptide pools or control peptides (ViraFEST assay). Unexposed donor CD4+ T cells predated the COVID-19 pandemic, collected 2011-2018. ViraFEST sequenced TCRs after peptide-pool expansion of antigen-specific T cells. On day 3 and again on day 7, fresh IL-2 medium was used to replace half the medium. This CDR3 contains 18 residues. Germline V gene sequence: CDR1 MNHEY, CDR2 SMNVEV (reference sequence). At the Johns Hopkins FTIC core, DNA taken from cultured CD4+ T cells was sequenced by way of the Oncomine TCR Beta short-read assay. The authors extracted genomic DNA from cultured CD4+ T cells. TCRdb processed the PCR reads anew with MiXCR; each CDR3 protein has one entry. The data show thousands of distinct CDR3 sequences, roughly 31% seen once. Regarding this clonotype: The antigen remains undetermined. Germline and junction disagree at one end, which may indicate a read error.

This receptor was identified in a human donor in good health. The chain recombines TRBV27 with TRBJ2-1; TRBD2 matches 11 bases. The specimen sequenced was CD4+ T cells from blood, cultured in vitro. The CDR3 protein is CASSFFRLASGRNMPSVF. The CDR3 DNA follows: TGTGCCAGCAGTTTTTTTCGATTGGCTAGCGGGAGGAATATGCCCTCGGTCTTC.